The present T cell receptor (beta chain) was sequenced within a study of Ad26.COV2.S vaccination and SARS-CoV-2 variants. Study information: Enrolled in COV1001, the donor was in the Ad26.COV2.S trial arm, which received the vaccine. Once or twice, 56 days apart, Ad26.COV2.S was delivered intramuscularly.

Treatment described: 15 to 20 received Ad26.COV2.S at low or high dose, single or two shots; 5 received placebo; per-sample allocation not given. The samples date from day 63 after the first vaccine or placebo injection. Regarding this clone: Other DNA variants within this sample encode the same CDR3.

This CDR3 is 14 amino acids long. V dropped 0 bases and J dropped 4 bases, with 12 bases sitting between them. CDR1 is GTSNPN, CDR2 SVGIG, per germline (reference sequence). The data were produced by immunoSEQ multiplex PCR, yet TCRdb's version contains in-frame clones alone and is incomplete. Among about 400,000 clones listed, approximately 88% were seen once. The input for sequencing was peripheral blood, taken in a trial of Ad26.COV2.S vaccine versus placebo. The receptor was derived from a person between 18 and 60 years old who received the Ad26.COV2.S COVID-19 vaccine or a placebo. The rearrangement joins TRBV30 to TRBJ1-2; tentative D call: TRBD1 (5 bases). The CDR3 protein is CAWSVRGVSYGYTF. CDR3 DNA sequence: TGTGCCTGGAGTGTTCGGGGGGTAAGCTATGGCTACACCTTC.